The clone carrying this T cell receptor (beta chain) was picked up a small number of times. The data were obtained in a study of T-cell memory formation after mild COVID-19. Each CDR3 protein is one row after TCRdb ran MiXCR on the 5' RACE reads. The sample has more than 250,000 distinct CDR3 sequences; 16% are singletons. The CDR3 spans 15 residues. Looked up from germline, CDR1 is MNHEY and CDR2 is SVGAGI. V shed 1 base, J shed 1 base, and the junction held 1 base outside the gene matches. This receptor was identified in a man between 18 and 29 years old who had mild COVID-19 (a few samples of this study predate the infection). Cell type and time point are not known. This chain uses TRBV6-5 with TRBJ1-1, with TRBD1 matching 9 bases. The sample consisted of PBMCs or a T cell subset sorted from them (not recorded which). The CDR3 here is CASSYWGQGNTEAFF. CDR3 in DNA: TGTGCCAGCAGTTACTGGGGACAGGGGAACACTGAAGCTTTCTTT.